The rows below give T cell receptor beta chains drawn from one sample of a study of identical twins. TCRdb ran MiXCR on the 5' RACE reads and lists one entry per CDR3 protein. The sample includes under 1 million distinct CDR3 sequences, 10% to 15% seen only once; the top ten take about 1.5%. These sequences were also reported in another study, on yellow fever vaccine responses in identical twins.

Sample: PBMCs. The receptors shown here come from a woman aged 18-29 years in good health. The CDR3 runs from the conserved cysteine through the conserved F or W. The order of the fields is V gene, D gene, J gene, clone size, CDR3 length, CDR3 protein, CDR3 DNA. The D gene is left open where the match is weak. Clone size is not always given. Where it is, it says once, few, many or a class for expanded clones.

v_call: TRBV18
d_call: NA
j_call: TRBJ1-5
clone_size: few
cdr3_length: 14
cdr3_aa: CASSPQDGNQPQHF
cdr3_nt: TGTGCCAGCTCACCCCAGGACGGGAATCAGCCCCAGCATTTT

v_call: TRBV5-1
d_call: NA
j_call: TRBJ1-4
clone_size: many
cdr3_length: 13
cdr3_aa: CASSRASREKLFF
cdr3_nt: TGCGCCAGCAGCCGGGCAAGTCGAGAAAAACTGTTTTTT

v_call: TRBV29-1
d_call: NA
j_call: TRBJ1-1
clone_size: many
cdr3_length: 13
cdr3_aa: CSAERGLNTEAFF
cdr3_nt: TGCAGCGCCGAACGGGGACTGAACACTGAAGCTTTCTTT

v_call: TRBV5-1
d_call: NA
j_call: TRBJ2-2
clone_size: many
cdr3_length: 13
cdr3_aa: CASTAVPTGELFF
cdr3_nt: TGCGCCAGCACGGCCGTACCCACCGGGGAGCTGTTTTTT

v_call: TRBV24-1
d_call: TRBD2
j_call: TRBJ2-5
clone_size: NA
cdr3_length: 20
cdr3_aa: CATSDLHQLRLAAFQETQYF
cdr3_nt: TGTGCCACCAGTGATTTGCATCAACTAAGACTAGCGGCATTCCAAGAGACCCAGTACTTC

v_call: TRBV11-2
d_call: NA
j_call: TRBJ2-7
clone_size: few
cdr3_length: 15
cdr3_aa: CASSLVAFRTHEQYF
cdr3_nt: TGTGCCAGCAGCTTAGTAGCGTTTAGGACCCACGAGCAGTACTTC

v_call: TRBV7-7
d_call: NA
j_call: TRBJ2-1
clone_size: NA
cdr3_length: 18
cdr3_aa: CASSLPTRSNVSRNEQFF
cdr3_nt: TGTGCCAGCAGCTTACCGACCCGTTCGAACGTTTCGAGGAATGAGCAGTTCTTC

v_call: TRBV9
d_call: TRBD1
j_call: TRBJ1-6
clone_size: few
cdr3_length: 14
cdr3_aa: CASSVYRGNSPLHF
cdr3_nt: TGTGCCAGCAGCGTGTACAGGGGGAATTCACCCCTCCACTTT

v_call: TRBV24-1
d_call: TRBD2
j_call: TRBJ2-5
clone_size: few
cdr3_length: 16
cdr3_aa: CATSDWTTSGQETQYF
cdr3_nt: TGTGCCACCAGTGACTGGACCACTAGCGGGCAAGAGACCCAGTACTTC

v_call: TRBV3-1
d_call: NA
j_call: TRBJ2-2
clone_size: many
cdr3_length: 15
cdr3_aa: CASSQGGRNTGELFF
cdr3_nt: TGTGCCAGCAGCCAAGGGGGACGTAACACCGGGGAGCTGTTTTTT

v_call: TRBV20-1
d_call: NA
j_call: TRBJ1-6
clone_size: NA
cdr3_length: 14
cdr3_aa: CSASVQLDNSPLHF
cdr3_nt: TGCAGTGCTAGTGTCCAGTTAGATAATTCACCCCTCCACTTT

v_call: TRBV9
d_call: NA
j_call: TRBJ1-1
clone_size: few
cdr3_length: 14
cdr3_aa: CASSVRLENTEAFF
cdr3_nt: TGTGCCAGCAGCGTAAGGCTGGAAAACACTGAAGCTTTCTTT

v_call: TRBV5-6
d_call: NA
j_call: TRBJ2-1
clone_size: once
cdr3_length: 15
cdr3_aa: CASSTAGAPYNEQFF
cdr3_nt: TGTGCCAGCTCGACAGCAGGGGCGCCTTACAATGAGCAGTTCTTC

v_call: TRBV29-1
d_call: TRBD2
j_call: TRBJ2-1
clone_size: NA
cdr3_length: 15
cdr3_aa: CSVEDGGGSYNEQFF
cdr3_nt: TGCAGCGTTGAAGATGGGGGGGGGTCCTACAATGAGCAGTTCTTC

v_call: TRBV24-1
d_call: NA
j_call: TRBJ2-1
clone_size: few
cdr3_length: 15
cdr3_aa: CATSMIHPGGHEQFF
cdr3_nt: TGTGCCACCAGCATGATCCATCCCGGGGGCCATGAGCAGTTCTTC

v_call: TRBV2
d_call: TRBD2
j_call: TRBJ2-1
clone_size: NA
cdr3_length: 15
cdr3_aa: CASSSGLVSPNEQFF
cdr3_nt: TGTGCCAGCAGCTCGGGACTAGTCAGCCCCAATGAGCAGTTCTTC

v_call: TRBV7-9
d_call: TRBD2
j_call: TRBJ2-1
clone_size: once
cdr3_length: 15
cdr3_aa: CASSTLAVQANEQFF
cdr3_nt: TGTGCCAGCAGCACACTAGCGGTCCAAGCCAATGAGCAGTTCTTC

v_call: TRBV11-3
d_call: TRBD2
j_call: TRBJ2-3
clone_size: few
cdr3_length: 16
cdr3_aa: CASSFTSGGITDTQYF
cdr3_nt: TGTGCCAGCAGCTTTACCTCGGGAGGGATCACAGATACGCAGTATTTT

v_call: TRBV28
d_call: NA
j_call: TRBJ2-1
clone_size: few
cdr3_length: 15
cdr3_aa: CASIQGGPSYNEQFF
cdr3_nt: TGTGCCAGCATTCAAGGAGGCCCCTCCTACAATGAGCAGTTCTTC

v_call: TRBV20-1
d_call: TRBD1
j_call: TRBJ1-5
clone_size: few
cdr3_length: 12
cdr3_aa: CSARRGLQPQHF
cdr3_nt: TGCAGTGCTAGAAGGGGGCTCCAGCCCCAGCATTTT

v_call: TRBV12-3/TRBV12-4
d_call: NA
j_call: TRBJ2-5
clone_size: few
cdr3_length: 13
cdr3_aa: CASKLSPQETQYF
cdr3_nt: TGTGCCAGCAAACTTTCCCCCCAAGAGACCCAGTACTTC

v_call: TRBV12-3/TRBV12-4
d_call: NA
j_call: TRBJ2-7
clone_size: many
cdr3_length: 15
cdr3_aa: CASSFSRASPYEQYF
cdr3_nt: TGTGCCAGCAGTTTTAGCAGAGCCTCCCCCTACGAGCAGTACTTC

v_call: TRBV29-1
d_call: TRBD1
j_call: TRBJ2-7
clone_size: few
cdr3_length: 13
cdr3_aa: CSVARTGGGEQYF
cdr3_nt: TGCAGCGTTGCCAGGACAGGGGGAGGGGAGCAGTACTTC

v_call: TRBV28
d_call: TRBD2
j_call: TRBJ2-1
clone_size: few
cdr3_length: 15
cdr3_aa: CASSLERERNNEQFF
cdr3_nt: TGTGCCAGCAGTTTAGAGCGGGAGAGAAACAATGAGCAGTTCTTC

v_call: TRBV6-1
d_call: TRBD2
j_call: TRBJ2-1
clone_size: NA
cdr3_length: 14
cdr3_aa: CASMRASGYNEQFF
cdr3_nt: TGTGCCAGCATGAGGGCTAGCGGTTACAATGAGCAGTTCTTC

v_call: TRBV4-2
d_call: NA
j_call: TRBJ1-4
clone_size: many
cdr3_length: 16
cdr3_aa: CASSQGAGATNEKLFF
cdr3_nt: TGTGCCAGCAGCCAAGGGGCAGGGGCAACTAATGAAAAACTGTTTTTT

v_call: TRBV7-8
d_call: NA
j_call: TRBJ2-3
clone_size: NA
cdr3_length: 15
cdr3_aa: CASSPYRVRADTQYF
cdr3_nt: TGTGCCAGCAGCCCCTACAGGGTGAGGGCAGATACGCAGTATTTT

v_call: TRBV2
d_call: NA
j_call: TRBJ2-2
clone_size: NA
cdr3_length: 15
cdr3_aa: CASRGSGGNTGELFF
cdr3_nt: TGTGCCAGCAGGGGCTCCGGCGGCAACACCGGGGAGCTGTTTTTT

v_call: TRBV13
d_call: TRBD2
j_call: TRBJ2-7
clone_size: NA
cdr3_length: 15
cdr3_aa: CASSLNGLAGDEQYF
cdr3_nt: TGTGCCAGCAGCTTAAACGGGCTAGCGGGAGACGAGCAGTACTTC

v_call: TRBV9
d_call: NA
j_call: TRBJ2-1
clone_size: few
cdr3_length: 16
cdr3_aa: CASTVGIAHSYNEQFF
cdr3_nt: TGTGCCAGCACCGTGGGAATAGCCCACTCCTACAATGAGCAGTTCTTC

v_call: TRBV27
d_call: TRBD1
j_call: TRBJ1-5
clone_size: many
cdr3_length: 14
cdr3_aa: CASRGQGRFQPQHF
cdr3_nt: TGTGCCAGCAGGGGACAGGGTCGGTTTCAGCCCCAGCATTTT

v_call: TRBV27
d_call: TRBD2
j_call: TRBJ2-1
clone_size: few
cdr3_length: 18
cdr3_aa: CASSTPGASGSSYNEQFF
cdr3_nt: TGTGCCAGCAGTACACCCGGAGCTAGCGGAAGCTCCTACAATGAGCAGTTCTTC